This TCR beta chain is drawn from a study of CD8 T cells in Susac syndrome. This CDR3 is built from 17 residues. V dropped 5 bases and J dropped 1; count of bases not matched to a gene: 8. CDR1 is LNHNV and CDR2 is YYDKDF in the germline V gene (reference sequence). This clonotype is a singleton in its sample. RNA was extracted with the RNeasy kit, and a quantity of roughly 0.45 to 1 ug was reverse transcribed using random hexamers. TCRdb re-derived calls from the immunoSEQ multiplex PCR reads in MiXCR, one entry per CDR3 protein. The repertoire holds about 80,000 distinct CDR3 sequences, with 95% to 97% as singletons.

The chain employs TRBV15 and TRBJ1-2; 12 bases align to TRBD1. The sequence derives from a human donor with Susac syndrome. The sequenced material came from CD8+ T cells from PBMCs. The CDR3 is CATSFPGTGGFNYGYTF. CDR3 DNA: TGTGCCACCAGCTTTCCCGGGACAGGGGGCTTTAACTATGGCTACACCTTC.